The present T cell receptor (beta chain) was sequenced within a study of beta chain features in type 1 diabetes. Study outcomes and limitations: Patients showed naive, central memory and Treg TCRB repertoires that appeared more similar than those of healthy donors.

All of the isolated RNA was reverse transcribed, so expressed TCRB transcripts were sequenced. Libraries were prepared by immunoSEQ multiplex PCR; TCRdb keeps only in-frame clonotypes and omits some of them. Seen here are around 250,000 clones, around 14% observed once, and the top ten hold about 0.027%. In all sorted populations, purity surpassed 95%. As to this clone: The antigen is unknown.

This CDR3 is 14 amino acids long. Per the germline V gene, CDR1 is SGHRS and CDR2 is YFSETQ. V lost 4 bases to trimming and J lost 1 base; unmatched junction nucleotides: 2. The V call is TRBV5-1, the J call TRBJ2-5; the match to TRBD1 covers 9 bases. The sequence came from a middle-aged woman in good health. The sequencing input was naive CD4+ T cells from blood. The CDR3 DNA reads TGCGCCAGCAGCGCGGGACAGGGCCAAGAGACCCAGTACTTC. The encoded protein is CASSAGQGQETQYF.